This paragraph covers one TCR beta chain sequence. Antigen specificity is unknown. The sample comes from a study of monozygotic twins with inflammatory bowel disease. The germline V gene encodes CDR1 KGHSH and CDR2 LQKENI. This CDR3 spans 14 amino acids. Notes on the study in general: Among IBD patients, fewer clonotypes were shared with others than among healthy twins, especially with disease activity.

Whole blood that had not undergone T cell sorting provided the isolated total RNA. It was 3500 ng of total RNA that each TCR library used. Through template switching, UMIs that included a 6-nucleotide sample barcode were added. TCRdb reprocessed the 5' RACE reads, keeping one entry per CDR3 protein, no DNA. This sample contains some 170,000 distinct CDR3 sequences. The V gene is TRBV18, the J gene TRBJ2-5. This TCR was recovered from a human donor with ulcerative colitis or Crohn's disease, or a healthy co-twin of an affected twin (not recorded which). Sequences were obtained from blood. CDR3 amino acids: CASSPRDTQETQYF.